This TCR beta chain emerged from a study of radiation and T cells in renal cell carcinoma. General study points: Top tumor clonotypes rose in blood 2 weeks post-radiation, then contracted.

Some clones are missing from TCRdb's copy, which holds only in-frame ones; the method was immunoSEQ multiplex PCR. The sample comprises about 140,000 clones, less than 85% of which are singletons, and approximately 24% rests with the top ten. Time point described: baseline pretreatment blood. Regarding treatment: 15 Gy SBRT to primary tumor, nephrectomy 4 weeks later. After SBRT, blood was collected at 2 and 4 weeks, plus baseline. This renal cell carcinoma was of the clear cell type. Comment on this clone: Its antigen is not known.

CDR1 and CDR2 from the germline V gene are SGHAT and FQNNGV. The CDR3 sequence is 15 residues long. The V segment lost 1 base and the J segment 7 bases; nucleotides outside the gene matches: 4. The sequencing here drew on blood, taken from a patient whose treatment included radiotherapy and nephrectomy. The sequence was collected from a woman in her 50s with renal cell carcinoma. The chain links TRBV11-2 to TRBJ2-2, with 9 bases identical to TRBD1. The CDR3 is CASSLVQGAFGELFF. The CDR3 nucleotides are TGTGCCAGCAGCTTAGTACAGGGGGCTTTCGGGGAGCTGTTTTTT.